The rows below give T cell receptor beta chains drawn from one sample of a study of persistence of HIV-infected CD4 T cells. Here immunoSEQ multiplex PCR was the method, and the copy in TCRdb shows in-frame clones only, minus some. The top ten hold 3.5% to 5.5% of the sample, which has about 28,000 clones, around 82% seen once. These receptors have no identified antigens. The sequencing used CD4+ T cells sorted from PBMCs after roughly 18-hour stimulation, collected from a patient who received antiretroviral therapy. These receptors came from an adult man with HIV who was CMV-seropositive. Both conserved end residues are part of each CDR3. D genes are given only for firm matches. Clone sizes are given selectively: once, few, many, or a class where the clone is expanded.

V gene,D gene,J gene,clone size,CDR3 DNA,CDR3 protein
TRBV4-1,NA,TRBJ1-4,NA,TGCGCCAGCAGCCAAGAATGGAGGGAAAAACTGTTTTTT,CASSQEWREKLFF
TRBV5-5,NA,TRBJ2-5,NA,TGTGCCAGCAGCTTGAGTCTCGTCACCGGTGAGACCCAGTACTTC,CASSLSLVTGETQYF
TRBV16,TRBD1,TRBJ1-1,NA,TGTGCCAGCAGCCAAATGACAGGGGTTTCTGAAGCTTTCTTT,CASSQMTGVSEAFF
TRBV6-5,NA,TRBJ1-4,NA,TGTGCCAGCAGTTTACGGACGGGGCTGTTTTTT,CASSLRTGLFF
TRBV12-3/TRBV12-4,NA,TRBJ2-1,NA,TGTGCCAGCAGCTACAGTCTTCGGGGGCAGTTCTTC,CASSYSLRGQFF
TRBV27,TRBD1,TRBJ2-3,NA,TGTGCCAGCAGTCACAGGGGGTGGGAAAAAGATACGCAGTATTTT,CASSHRGWEKDTQYF
TRBV3-1/TRBV3-2,NA,TRBJ2-2,NA,TGTGCCAGCAGCCCTGGGGGCGGGGTAAGGGGCATCGGGGAGCTGTTTTTT,CASSPGGGVRGIGELFF
TRBV5-4,NA,TRBJ2-3,NA,TGTGCCAGCAGCTTGCTTACGGGACAAAGAGGAGATACGCAGTATTTT,CASSLLTGQRGDTQYF
TRBV5-1,TRBD2,TRBJ2-2,once,TGCGCCAGCAGCTTGGTGCCTAGCGGGGACGCCGGGGAGCTGTTTTTT,CASSLVPSGDAGELFF
TRBV3-1/TRBV3-2,TRBD1,TRBJ1-3,NA,TGTGCCAGCAGCCAATTTGGGACAGGAAGAAACACCATATATTTT,CASSQFGTGRNTIYF
TRBV4-1,NA,TRBJ2-1,NA,TGCGCCAGCAGCCAAGGGAGGGGGGGAGACAATGAGCAGTTCTTC,CASSQGRGGDNEQFF
TRBV7-9,NA,TRBJ2-7,NA,TGTGCCAGCAGCCCCTCGTCGGCCGCCTACGAGCAGTACTTC,CASSPSSAAYEQYF
TRBV7-9,NA,TRBJ2-7,once,TGTGCCAGCAGCTCCTGGGATACGCTACATTACGAGCAGTACTTC,CASSSWDTLHYEQYF
TRBV7-2,TRBD2,TRBJ2-3,NA,TGTGCCAGCAGCTTAGCCCCACCGACTAGCGGGGGCCGTGATACGCAGTATTTT,CASSLAPPTSGGRDTQYF
TRBV27,NA,TRBJ2-3,NA,TGTGCCAGCAGTTTATCCCGGGGCACAGATACGCAGTATTTT,CASSLSRGTDTQYF
TRBV14,TRBD1,TRBJ2-7,NA,TGTGCCAGCAGCCGAACACAGGGGTGGGCCTACGAGCAGTACTTC,CASSRTQGWAYEQYF
TRBV7-9,TRBD1,TRBJ1-5,NA,TGTGCCAGCAGCTTAGGGACAGGGCGATACAATCAGCCCCAGCATTTT,CASSLGTGRYNQPQHF
TRBV18,TRBD2,TRBJ2-3,NA,TGTGCCAGCTCACCAAGGTCCAGCGGGGGTACAGATACGCAGTATTTT,CASSPRSSGGTDTQYF
TRBV5-1,NA,TRBJ1-4,NA,TGCGCCAGCAGCCCAAATTTTGGGGAAAAACTGTTTTTT,CASSPNFGEKLFF
TRBV7-2,NA,TRBJ2-2,NA,TGTGCCAGCAGCCCATCGGTCAAGGGTAGTTACACCGGGGAGCTGTTTTTT,CASSPSVKGSYTGELFF
TRBV21-1,NA,TRBJ1-3,NA,TGTGCCAGCAGCCCGGACAGGGAAGGATCCGGAAACACCATATATTTT,CASSPDREGSGNTIYF
TRBV14,NA,TRBJ1-2,NA,TGTGCCAGCAGCCAAGATCGGCCCCCACCCGGGTACCGCGTGGAGGGCTACACCTTC,CASSQDRPPPGYRVEGYTF
TRBV28,TRBD1,TRBJ1-6,NA,TGTGCCAGCACCTCCGACAGGGGCCTCCACTTT,CASTSDRGLHF
TRBV28,TRBD1,TRBJ1-5,once,TGTGCCAGCAGTTTGAGGACAGGGGGTAGCAATCAGCCCCAGCATTTT,CASSLRTGGSNQPQHF
TRBV5-1,NA,TRBJ1-1,NA,TGCGCCAGCACCCGAGCTCAGACGAACACTGAAGCTTTCTTT,CASTRAQTNTEAFF
TRBV5-1,NA,TRBJ2-7,NA,TGCGCCAGCAGTAGGACCGAAACCTACGAGCAGTACTTC,CASSRTETYEQYF